Below, 2 T cell receptor beta chains from the same sample are listed, as sequenced in a study of blood T cell repertoires in COVID-19. The repertoire was sequenced with immunoSEQ multiplex PCR; TCRdb's copy has only in-frame clones and lacks some. The table records around 250,000 clones, around nine tenths of them present only once. Sequencing was carried out using PBMCs or T cells enriched from blood (not recorded which). The receptors were gathered from a young woman who had recovered from COVID-19.

The chain carries TRBV6-2 or TRBV6-3 and TRBJ1-6; D may be TRBD1 (5 bases). The CDR3 is 14 residues long. With 5 bases removed from V and 7 bases from J, the gap between germline ends came to 12 bases. Germline CDR1 reads MNHEY; CDR2 reads SVGEGT. This chain's CDR3 is CASSPGTQNSPLHF. CDR3 DNA: TGTGCCAGCAGTCCCGGGACTCAGAATTCACCCCTCCACTTT.

The gene calls are TRBV11-2 and TRBJ2-2; 14 bases line up with TRBD2. CDR3 length: 19 residues. V was pared by 2 bases and J by 7 bases, with 12 bases of the junction left unmatched. Per the germline V gene, CDR1 is SGHAT and CDR2 is FQNNGV. The CDR3 region is CASSLLPRGTSGRGGELFF. In nucleotides, the CDR3 is TGTGCCAGCAGCTTACTCCCCAGAGGGACTAGCGGGAGAGGCGGGGAGCTGTTTTTT.